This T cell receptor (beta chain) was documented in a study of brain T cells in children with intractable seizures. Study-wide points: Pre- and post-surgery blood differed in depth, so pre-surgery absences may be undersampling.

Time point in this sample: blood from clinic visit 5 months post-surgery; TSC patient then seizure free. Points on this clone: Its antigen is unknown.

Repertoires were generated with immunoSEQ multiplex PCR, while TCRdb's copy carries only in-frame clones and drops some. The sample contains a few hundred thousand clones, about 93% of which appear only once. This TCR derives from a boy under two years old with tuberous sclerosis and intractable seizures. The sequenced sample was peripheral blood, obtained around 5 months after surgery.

The CDR3: CASSQGLVFTDTQYF. CDR3 sequence (DNA): TGCGCCAGCAGCCAAGGATTGGTATTCACAGATACGCAGTATTTT. The chain carries TRBV4-1 and TRBJ2-3, with D unclear. The CDR3 covers 15 residues. CDR1 and CDR2 from the germline V gene are MGHRA and YSYEKL. The germline V and J ends were trimmed by 1 base and 2 bases, with 10 bases remaining between them.